A selection of T cell receptor beta chains follows, all from one sample in a study of tumor-infiltrating lymphocytes in primary liver carcinoma. MiXCR, applied by TCRdb to the multiplex PCR reads, yields one record per CDR3 protein. The sample shows 150,000 to 200,000 distinct CDR3 sequences, less than 65% of them seen only once. The sample consisted of peripheral blood. The receptors were sampled from a woman in her sixties with primary liver carcinoma and hepatitis B virus infection. The CDR3 runs from the conserved cysteine through the conserved F or W. D genes are given only for firm matches. Size values are once, few and many counts, or a class for expanded clones, and some rows have none.

D	V	size	J	CDR3	DNA
.	TRBV4-1	.	TRBJ2-3	CASSQVTADTQYF	TGCGCCAGCAGCCAAGTAACCGCCGATACGCAGTATTTT
.	TRBV6-2/TRBV6-3	once	TRBJ2-7	CVSTRYSNEQYF	TGTGTCAGCACCAGATACTCCAATGAGCAGTACTTC
TRBD1	TRBV5-4	once	TRBJ1-1	CANRPGQRDTEAFF	TGTGCCAACAGACCGGGACAGAGAGACACTGAGGCTTTCTTT
.	TRBV6-4	.	TRBJ2-1	CASSGLEGHELFF	TGTGCCAGCAGTGGCTTGGAAGGGCATGAGCTGTTCTTC
.	TRBV5-5	.	TRBJ1-2	CASSYDGEGYGNTF	TGTGCCAGCAGCTACGATGGGGAAGGATATGGCAACACATTC
.	TRBV12-3/TRBV12-4	many	TRBJ1-6	CASRSGFSPLHF	TGTGCCAGCAGGTCAGGGTTTTCACCCCTCCACTTT
TRBD2	TRBV6-1	many	TRBJ2-5	CASSEGLAGGPETQYF	TGTGCCAGCAGTGAGGGACTAGCGGGAGGGCCAGAGACCCAGTACTTC
.	TRBV5-1	few	TRBJ1-4	CASSLSPVGQSSEKLFF	TGCGCCAGCAGCTTGTCTCCGGTTGGTCAATCGTCTGAAAAACTGTTTTTT
TRBD1	TRBV6-5	many	TRBJ1-1	CASSYTRQGGTEAFF	TGTGCCAGCAGTTACACCCGACAGGGGGGTACTGAAGCTTTCTTT
TRBD2	TRBV7-9	few	TRBJ2-2	CASSAPWLAGGTGELFF	TGTGCCAGCAGCGCCCCTTGGCTAGCGGGAGGCACCGGGGAGCTGTTTTTT
TRBD1	TRBV12-5	.	TRBJ2-7	CASGLMGQGYGQYF	TGTGCTAGTGGTTTGATGGGACAGGGATACGGGCAGTACTTC
TRBD1	TRBV10-1	many	TRBJ2-1	CASRPTGTGNEQFF	TGCGCCAGCCGACCGACAGGGACGGGGAATGAGCAGTTCTTC
.	TRBV19	few	TRBJ1-5	CASSIQIIRPQHF	TGTGCCAGTAGTATCCAGATAATTCGGCCCCAGCATTTT
.	TRBV28	many	TRBJ2-7	CASSLRGGSREQYF	TGTGCCAGCAGTTTGCGAGGGGGATCCCGCGAGCAGTACTTC
.	TRBV6-1	many	TRBJ1-1	CASSDSLNTEAFF	TGTGCCAGCAGTGACAGCTTGAACACTGAAGCTTTCTTT
TRBD1	TRBV5-1	many	TRBJ1-4	CASSVTGGSEKLFF	TGCGCCAGCAGCGTGACAGGGGGCTCTGAAAAACTGTTTTTT
.	TRBV6-5	.	TRBJ2-7	CASSTGGPYNEQYF	TGTGCCAGCAGTACGGGTGGGCCATACAATGAGCAGTACTTC
.	TRBV11-2	.	TRBJ2-7	CASGLASREVQYF	TGTGCCAGCGGCTTAGCCTCTAGGGAAGTGCAGTACTTC
TRBD1	TRBV12-3/TRBV12-4	.	TRBJ1-6	CASSSRGRPPLHF	TGTGCCAGCAGTTCGAGGGGGCGTCCACCCCTCCACTTT
.	TRBV6-5	.	TRBJ2-7	CASSYFTETGSYEKYF	TGTGCCAGCAGTTACTTTACGGAGACAGGCTCCTACGAGAAGTACTTC
.	TRBV4-2	.	TRBJ1-2	CASRQELRENGYTF	TGTGCCAGCAGACAAGAGCTACGGGAGAACGGCTACACCTTC
.	TRBV6-6	many	TRBJ2-1	CASSDREQFF	TGTGCCAGCAGTGACCGTGAGCAGTTCTTC
TRBD2	TRBV28	many	TRBJ2-5	CASTASGRAETQYF	TGTGCCAGCACCGCTAGCGGGAGGGCTGAGACCCAGTACTTC
.	TRBV7-9	.	TRBJ2-7	CASSLGQPMSSYEQYF	TGTGCCAGCAGCCTAGGACAGCCGATGAGCTCCTACGAGCAGTACTTC
.	TRBV10-2	.	TRBJ2-5	CASARGGQETQYF	TGCGCCAGCGCCCGCGGTGGCCAAGAGACCCAGTACTTC
.	TRBV4-2	many	TRBJ1-1	CASSQKNRNTEAFF	TGTGCCAGCAGCCAAAAGAACAGGAACACTGAAGCTTTCTTT
.	TRBV5-5	many	TRBJ1-5	CASSFGSAGNQPQHF	TGTGCCAGCAGCTTTGGGTCGGCGGGAAATCAGCCCCAGCATTTT
.	TRBV4-1	once	TRBJ2-1	CASSQDTRGGEQFF	TGCGCCAGCAGCCAAGATACTAGGGGGGGTGAGCAGTTCTTC
TRBD1	TRBV6-4	.	TRBJ1-1	CASRDSDRPTEAFF	TGTGCCAGCAGAGACTCGGACAGGCCAACTGAAGCTTTCTTT
.	TRBV29-1	.	TRBJ1-4	CSVGREGGGETLFF	TGCAGCGTCGGTAGAGAGGGTGGGGGCGAAACACTGTTTTTT
.	TRBV30	.	TRBJ2-5	CAWSPIETQYF	TGTGCCTGGAGTCCAATAGAGACCCAGTACTTC
TRBD2	TRBV12-3/TRBV12-4	.	TRBJ2-2	CASRRLAGSTGELFF	TGCGCCAGCCGTCGACTAGCGGGGTCCACCGGGGAGCTGTTTTTT
TRBD2	TRBV9	.	TRBJ2-1	CDSSVESAGLADNEQFF	TGTGACAGCAGCGTAGAGAGCGCGGGACTAGCGGACAATGAGCAGTTCTTC
TRBD2	TRBV11-1	.	TRBJ2-1	CVSRPGLVDSTYNEQFF	TGTGTCAGCAGACCAGGACTAGTGGATTCAACTTACAATGAGCAGTTCTTC
.	TRBV18	.	TRBJ2-1	CASFSSYNEQFF	TGTGCCAGCTTTAGCTCCTACAATGAGCAGTTCTTC
.	TRBV7-9	few	TRBJ2-2	CASSLLDTGELFF	TGTGCCAGCAGCTTACTGGACACCGGGGAGCTGTTTTTT
.	TRBV5-1	.	TRBJ2-1	CASRLNTRSCNEQFF	TGCGCCAGCAGGCTGAATACCCGGTCCTGCAATGAGCAGTTCTTC
.	TRBV28	many	TRBJ1-2	CASSSGSVRGYTF	TGTGCCAGCAGCTCCGGGTCGGTTCGCGGCTACACCTTC
TRBD1	TRBV5-1	.	TRBJ1-5	CASSPDPGGQSQHF	TGCGCCAGCAGCCCGGACCCAGGGGGCCAGTCCCAGCATTTT
.	TRBV7-2	.	TRBJ2-5	CASSLRSGETQYF	TGTGCCAGCAGCTTAAGAAGTGGAGAGACCCAGTACTTC